This T cell receptor beta chain was observed in a study of OX40 agonist ivuxolimab in advanced cancers. Study-wide context: Of the participants, approximately 44% had some prior anti-PD-1, anti-PD-L1 or anti-CTLA-4 therapy, which was allowed.

The V gene lost 4 bases and the J gene lost 1 base, with 13 bases spanning the gap. The CDR3 totals 15 residues. Germline V gene lookup returns CDR1 SGHTA and CDR2 FQGTGA. The repertoire was sequenced with immunoSEQ multiplex PCR; TCRdb's copy has only in-frame clones and lacks some. The sample records about 100,000 clones, about 91% being singletons. The sample in question was CD4+ or CD8+ T cells sorted from blood, obtained in a trial of the OX40 agonist ivuxolimab. The V call is TRBV7-3, the J call TRBJ1-1; D is perhaps TRBD1 (6 bases). The sequence was obtained from an adult with an advanced solid tumor such as melanoma, head and neck, liver or kidney cancer. The CDR3 DNA reads as TGTGCCAGCAGCTGGGCAACGACAGGGAACACTGAAGCTTTCTTT. Translated: CASSWATTGNTEAFF. The variable domain in full, completed from reference TRBV7-3 and TRBJ1-1, reads GAGVSQTPSNKVTEKGKYVELRCDPISGHTALYWYRQSLGQGPEFLIYFQGTGAADDSGLPNDRFFAVRPEGSVSTLKIQRTERGDSAVYLCASSWATTGNTEAFFGQGTRLTVV.